The present entry profiles one T cell receptor (beta chain) with its context. As processed by the authors: The authors estimated nucleated cell counts from reference gene primer amplification. Sequencing was performed with immunoSEQ multiplex PCR; in TCRdb, only in-frame clones are kept and a portion is missing. D and trimming were read from the DNA, whereas the V and J calls and clone size are those reported in that table. The table has 210,000 or so clones, about 85% seen once. The sample belongs to a study of blood T cell repertoires in COVID-19. About the study: Both acute and convalescent COVID-19 samples were obtained from the United States, Italy and Spain. The cDNA or gDNA used as material had been derived from T cells, B-cell-depleted T cells, or PBMCs.

Germline loops: CDR1 ENHRY, CDR2 SYGVKD. Trimming stripped 8 bases from V and 5 bases from J, with 16 bases between. The CDR3 is made up of 14 amino acids. The sequence was obtained from a woman of 80 years or more with active or convalescent COVID-19. V usage is TRBV10-3 and J usage is TRBJ2-1; maybe TRBD2 (6 bases). Material for sequencing was peripheral blood. The CDR3 spells CAIAGGTGDNEQFF. The CDR3 coding sequence is TGTGCCATCGCGGGCGGGACGGGGGACAATGAGCAGTTCTTC.